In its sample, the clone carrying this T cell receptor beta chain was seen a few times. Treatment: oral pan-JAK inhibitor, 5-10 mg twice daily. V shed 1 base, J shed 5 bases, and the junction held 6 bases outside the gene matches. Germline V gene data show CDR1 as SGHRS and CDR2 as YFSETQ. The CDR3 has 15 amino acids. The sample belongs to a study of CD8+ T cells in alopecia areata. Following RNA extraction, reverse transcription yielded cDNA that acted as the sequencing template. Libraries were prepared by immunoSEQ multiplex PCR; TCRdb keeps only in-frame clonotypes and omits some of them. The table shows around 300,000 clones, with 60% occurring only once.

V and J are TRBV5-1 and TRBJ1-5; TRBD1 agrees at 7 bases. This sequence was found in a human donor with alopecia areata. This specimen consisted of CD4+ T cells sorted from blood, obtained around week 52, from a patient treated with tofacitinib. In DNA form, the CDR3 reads TGCGCCAGCAGCTTGACGACAGGGATCGATCAGCCCCAGCATTTT. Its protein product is CASSLTTGIDQPQHF. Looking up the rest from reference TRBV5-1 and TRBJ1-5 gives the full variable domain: KAGVTQTPRYLIKTRGQQVTLSCSPISGHRSVSWYQQTPGQGLQFLFEYFSETQRNKGNFPGRFSGRQFSNSRSEMNVSTLELGDSALYLCASSLTTGIDQPQHFGDGTRLSIL.